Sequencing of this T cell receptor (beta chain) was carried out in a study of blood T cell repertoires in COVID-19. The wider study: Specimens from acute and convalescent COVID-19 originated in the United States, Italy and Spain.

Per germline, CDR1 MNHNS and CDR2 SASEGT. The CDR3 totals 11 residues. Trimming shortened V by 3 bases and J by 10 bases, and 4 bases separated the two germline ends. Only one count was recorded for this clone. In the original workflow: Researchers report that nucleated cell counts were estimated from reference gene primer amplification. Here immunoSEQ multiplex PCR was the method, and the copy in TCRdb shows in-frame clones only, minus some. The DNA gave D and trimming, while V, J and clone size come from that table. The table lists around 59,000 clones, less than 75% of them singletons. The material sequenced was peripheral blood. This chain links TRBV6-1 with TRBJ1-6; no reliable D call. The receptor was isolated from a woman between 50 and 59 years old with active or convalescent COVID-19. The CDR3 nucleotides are TGTGCCAGCAGTGATCTCTCACCCCTCCACTTT. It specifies CASSDLSPLHF.